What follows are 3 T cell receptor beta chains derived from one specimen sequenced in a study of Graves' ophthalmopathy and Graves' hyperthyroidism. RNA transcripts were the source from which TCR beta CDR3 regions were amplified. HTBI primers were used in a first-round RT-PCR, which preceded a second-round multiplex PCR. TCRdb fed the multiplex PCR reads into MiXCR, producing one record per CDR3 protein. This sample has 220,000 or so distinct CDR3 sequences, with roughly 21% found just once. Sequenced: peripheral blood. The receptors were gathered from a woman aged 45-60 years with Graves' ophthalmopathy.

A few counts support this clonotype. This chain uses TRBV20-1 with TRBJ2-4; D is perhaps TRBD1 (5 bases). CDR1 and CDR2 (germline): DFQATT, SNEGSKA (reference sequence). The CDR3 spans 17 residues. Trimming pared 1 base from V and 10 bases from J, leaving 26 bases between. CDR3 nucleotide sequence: TGCAGTGCTAGAGGGTGGGGCAGGTCCGCCGGTTTAGTTATTCAGTACTTC. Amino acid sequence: CSARGWGRSAGLVIQYF.

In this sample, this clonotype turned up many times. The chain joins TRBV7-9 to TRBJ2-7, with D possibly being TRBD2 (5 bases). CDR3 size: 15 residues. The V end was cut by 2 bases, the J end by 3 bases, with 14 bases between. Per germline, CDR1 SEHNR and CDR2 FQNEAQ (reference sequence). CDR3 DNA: TGTGCCAGCAGCTTAAATCAGCGGCAGGACTACGAGCAGTACTTC. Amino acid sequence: CASSLNQRQDYEQYF.

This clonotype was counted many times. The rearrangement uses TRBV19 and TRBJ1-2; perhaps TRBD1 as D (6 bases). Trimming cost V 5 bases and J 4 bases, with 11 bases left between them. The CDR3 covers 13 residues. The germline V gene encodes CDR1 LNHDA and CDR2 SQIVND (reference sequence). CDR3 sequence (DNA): TGTGCCAGTAGTCCAGGGACACTCTATGGCTACACCTTC. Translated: CASSPGTLYGYTF.